The 32 T cell receptor beta chains in this list originate from one sample, sequenced in a study of shared clonotypes between healthy human individuals. Some clones are missing from TCRdb's copy, which holds only in-frame ones; the method was immunoSEQ multiplex PCR. The table includes 2,500,000 or so clones, around 90% detected once. Sequencing was carried out using naive CD4+ T cells from PBMCs. Subset specified: CD45RA+ positively selected. The origin of the receptors is a man younger than 30 in good health. Some clones in this sample may be carry-over from other donors' samples.

This chain links TRBV5-1 with TRBJ2-2; 7 bases are a match to TRBD1. Looked up from germline, CDR1 is SGHRS and CDR2 is YFSETQ. V trimming: 0 bases; J trimming: 5 bases; junction bases outside the gene matches: 4. The CDR3 contains 15 residues. CDR3 nucleotide sequence: TGCGCCAGCAGCTTGGTGACAGGGCCTACCGGGGAGCTGTTTTTT. Its protein product is CASSLVTGPTGELFF. Variable domain in full (rest from reference TRBV5-1 and TRBJ2-2): KAGVTQTPRYLIKTRGQQVTLSCSPISGHRSVSWYQQTPGQGLQFLFEYFSETQRNKGNFPGRFSGRQFSNSRSEMNVSTLELGDSALYLCASSLVTGPTGELFFGEGSRLTVL.

The chain combines TRBV6-5 with TRBJ2-7; D is perhaps TRBD2 (6 bases). The CDR3 covers 14 residues. Trimming stripped 6 bases from V and 4 bases from J, with 16 bases between. Germline V CDR1 and CDR2: MNHEY, SVGAGI. The CDR3 nucleotides are TGTGCCAGCAGGACGAGACTAGAACGTTACGAGCAGTACTTC. This sequence encodes CASRTRLERYEQYF.

In this sample, this clone turned up once. The chain links TRBV27 to TRBJ2-7; 8 nucleotides line up with TRBD1. The CDR3 contains 15 residues. Germline V gene lookup returns CDR1 MNHEY and CDR2 SMNVEV (reference sequence). V dropped 7 bases and J dropped 8; count of bases not matched to a gene: 16. CDR3 residues: CASTTQGGQGKKQYF. The CDR3 nucleotides are TGTGCCAGCACGACCCAAGGCGGACAGGGCAAGAAGCAGTACTTC.

To note about this clone: Within the sample, other DNA sequences also encode this same CDR3. The genes are TRBV28 and TRBJ2-5; no definite D call. Between the trimmed V and J ends, which lost 5 bases and 3 bases, there was a span of 4 bases. CDR3 length: 11 amino acids. The V gene's germline CDR1 is MDHEN and CDR2 SYDVKM. CDR3 residues: CASSLEETQYF. In DNA form, the CDR3 reads TGTGCCAGCAGTCTGGAAGAGACCCAGTACTTC.

The rearrangement joins TRBV2 to TRBJ2-1, with D perhaps being TRBD1 or TRBD2 (5 bases each). The CDR3 runs to 15 residues. Deletions cut 4 bases from V and 8 bases from J, with 18 bases between. The germline V gene has CDR1 SNHLY and CDR2 FYNNEI. In DNA form, the CDR3 reads TGTGCCAGCAGTGGGGGACCCACCAGCTCGGATGAGCAGTTCTTC. Protein sequence: CASSGGPTSSDEQFF.

This rearrangement joins TRBV5-1 to TRBJ1-1, with TRBD1 matching over 7 bases. Trimming removed 5 bases from V and 4 bases from J; junction bases left unmatched: 8. Germline V lookup: CDR1 SGHRS, CDR2 YFSETQ. CDR3 size: 14 residues. In DNA, the CDR3 is TGCGCCAGCAGGTCGCGGGACAGCGTCACTGAAGCTTTCTTT. Translating it yields CASRSRDSVTEAFF.

This clone was recorded once. The V and J genes are TRBV29-1 and TRBJ2-1; D may be TRBD1 (5 bases). The germline V gene has CDR1 SQVTM and CDR2 ANQGSEA. V lost 3 bases and J 9 bases, leaving 18 bases between the germline ends. The CDR3 is 14 amino acids. The CDR3 here is CSVDGHLNRGEQFF. The CDR3 DNA is TGCAGCGTTGACGGACACCTCAACCGTGGTGAGCAGTTCTTC.

The rearrangement uses TRBV4-1 and TRBJ2-5, with D maybe TRBD1 (5 bases). Germline V CDR1 and CDR2: MGHRA, YSYEKL. V lost 0 bases to trimming and J lost 0 bases, with 14 bases between them. The CDR3 is made up of 17 amino acids. The CDR3, as DNA: TGCGCCAGCAGCCAAGATTTAGTCAGGGTGAACCAAGAGACCCAGTACTTC. Protein sequence: CASSQDLVRVNQETQYF.

The chain combines TRBV2 with TRBJ1-5; TRBD1 is a possible D gene (6 bases). Germline V lookup: CDR1 SNHLY, CDR2 FYNNEI. V was shortened by 7 bases and J by 2 bases, with 12 bases between the two germline ends. The CDR3 runs 14 residues. CDR3 coding DNA: TGTGCCAGCAAAACCCGACAGGGCAATCAGCCCCAGCATTTT. It encodes CASKTRQGNQPQHF.

The rearrangement joins TRBV2 to TRBJ2-5; D remains unclear. V shed 3 bases and J shed 4 bases, with 9 bases lying between them. Germline assignment: CDR1 SNHLY and CDR2 FYNNEI. This CDR3 comprises 13 residues. The CDR3 loop is CASSDPGSETQYF. In DNA, the CDR3 is TGTGCCAGCAGTGATCCCGGGTCAGAGACCCAGTACTTC.

This clone has just one count. This chain connects TRBV10-3 to TRBJ1-1, with 8 bases fitting TRBD1. The ends lost 2 bases at V and 4 bases at J; junction bases unmatched: 6. The CDR3 totals 15 residues. Germline CDR1 and CDR2: ENHRY and SYGVKD. DNA for the CDR3: TGTGCCATCAGTGAGACCGACAGGGGTAGCACTGAAGCTTTCTTT. It codes for CAISETDRGSTEAFF.

The V gene is TRBV15, the J gene TRBJ1-3, with D perhaps TRBD1 (5 bases). V dropped 3 bases and J dropped 0 bases, with 9 bases sitting between them. Germline assignment: CDR1 LNHNV and CDR2 YYDKDF (reference sequence). The CDR3 extends over 15 amino acids. This chain's CDR3 is CATSRVDSSGNTIYF. The CDR3 DNA reads TGTGCCACCAGCAGGGTCGACAGCTCTGGAAACACCATATATTTT. Looking up the rest from reference TRBV15 and TRBJ1-3 gives the full variable domain: DAMVIQNPRYQVTQFGKPVTLSCSQTLNHNVMYWYQQKSSQAPKLLFHYYDKDFNNEADTPDNFQSRRPNTSFCFLDIRSPGLGDTAMYLCATSRVDSSGNTIYFGEGSWLTVV.

This chain connects TRBV18 to TRBJ2-7; a weak D match, TRBD2 (5 bases). The CDR3 is 15 residues long. Germline V CDR1 and CDR2: KGHSH, LQKENI. Trimming pared 3 bases from V and 0 bases from J, leaving 12 bases between. The CDR3: CASSPSTGISYEQYF. The CDR3 coding sequence is TGTGCCAGCTCACCGTCGACGGGGATCTCCTACGAGCAGTACTTC.

A word on this clone: This same CDR3 is encoded by further DNA sequences in the sample. The chain uses TRBV5-1 and TRBJ2-1; weak D call: TRBD2 (6 bases). The V and J ends lost 7 bases and 4 bases respectively, with 12 bases between them. Germline assignment: CDR1 SGHRS and CDR2 YFSETQ. The CDR3 sequence is 13 residues long. In DNA form, the CDR3 reads TGCGCCAGCCGGACGAGCGGGTACAATGAGCAGTTCTTC. Translating it yields CASRTSGYNEQFF.

The chain is built from TRBV2 and TRBJ2-3; D may be TRBD1 or TRBD2 (5 bases each). V was cut by 7 bases and J by 0 bases, with 14 bases left in between. Germline lookup yields CDR1 SNHLY and CDR2 FYNNEI. The CDR3 is 15 residues long. CDR3 DNA: TGTGCCAGCATTCACGAGTGGGGGAGCACAGATACGCAGTATTTT. Protein product: CASIHEWGSTDTQYF.

The rearrangement links TRBV11-3 to TRBJ2-2; D assignment may be TRBD1 or TRBD2 (5 bases each). The germline V gene has CDR1 SGHNT and CDR2 YENEEA. Trimming pared 4 bases from V and 6 bases from J, leaving 18 bases between. The CDR3 contains 16 residues. For the CDR3, the DNA is TGTGCCAGCAGCTCCGGGTTGGGGGAGTTCGCCGGGGAGCTGTTTTTT. It yields the protein CASSSGLGEFAGELFF.

The chain has TRBV7-8 and TRBJ1-1; D gene ambiguous. Germline loops: CDR1 SGHVS, CDR2 FQNEAQ. The CDR3 length is 15 residues. Deletions cut 3 bases from V and 0 bases from J, with 11 bases between. The CDR3 region has the DNA TGTGCCAGCAGCTTGGAGACCTACATGAACACTGAAGCTTTCTTT. It codes for CASSLETYMNTEAFF.

Only one count was recorded for this clone. The CDR3 region is CASSRSNEQFF. In DNA form, the CDR3 reads TGTGCCAGCAGCCGTAGCAATGAGCAGTTCTTC. V and J are TRBV14 and TRBJ2-1; D gene unclear. Trimming shortened V by 4 bases and J by 6 bases, and 4 bases separated the two germline ends. Germline V gene sequence: CDR1 SGHDN, CDR2 FVKESK. The length of the CDR3 is 11 residues.

In this sample, this clone turned up a few times. The rearrangement uses TRBV19 and TRBJ1-3; 7 nucleotides line up with TRBD1. V gave up 5 bases and J gave up 0 bases; unmatched junction bases: 7. CDR1 LNHDA and CDR2 SQIVND come from the germline V gene (reference sequence). The CDR3 runs 16 residues. In nucleotides, the CDR3 is TGTGCCAGTAGTCCCTGGACAGGTAACTCTGGAAACACCATATATTTT. Protein: CASSPWTGNSGNTIYF.

The genes are TRBV5-1 and TRBJ2-7, with D perhaps matching TRBD1 (5 bases). The CDR3 has 15 amino acids. V was clipped by 7 bases and J by 0 bases, with 17 bases between them. Germline loops: CDR1 SGHRS, CDR2 YFSETQ. The CDR3 is CASPRDNRSSYEQYF. In nucleotides, the CDR3 is TGCGCCAGCCCACGAGACAACAGGTCCTCCTACGAGCAGTACTTC.

The chain joins TRBV11-2 to TRBJ2-1, with TRBD2 matching over 13 bases. Germline CDR1 is SGHAT and CDR2 is FQNNGV. The trim removed 5 bases at V and 8 bases at J, leaving 12 bases unmatched. This CDR3 is 17 amino acids long. This chain's CDR3 is CASSPKRTSGRAHEQFF. CDR3 sequence (DNA): TGTGCCAGCAGCCCCAAAAGAACTAGCGGGAGGGCCCATGAGCAGTTCTTC.

The genes are TRBV5-1 and TRBJ2-1; 8 bases map to TRBD2. J lost 4 bases, V lost 3 bases, and 6 bases had no gene match. Germline V gives CDR1 SGHRS, CDR2 YFSETQ. This CDR3 contains 15 residues. This chain's CDR3 is CASSSRLALYNEQFF. The CDR3 region has the DNA TGCGCCAGCAGCTCGAGACTAGCGCTATACAATGAGCAGTTCTTC.

The gene calls are TRBV7-2 and TRBJ2-5; no clear D gene. Trimming took 5 bases from V and 2 from J, leaving 12 bases between them. The CDR3 covers 14 residues. Germline CDR1 reads SGHTA; CDR2 reads FQGNSA. The CDR3 bases are TGTGCCAGCAGCCGGAATATCGGGCAAGAGACCCAGTACTTC. Translating gives CASSRNIGQETQYF.

The sample holds a few counts of this clone. The rearrangement joins TRBV6-6 to TRBJ1-1, with TRBD1 matching over 8 bases. This CDR3 spans 13 amino acids. The germline CDR1 and CDR2 sequences are MNHNY and SVGAGI (reference sequence). The J segment lost 0 bases and the V segment lost 6 bases, leaving 0 bases of the junction unmatched. The CDR3 DNA reads TGTGCCAGCAGGACAGGGGTGAACACTGAAGCTTTCTTT. Amino acids: CASRTGVNTEAFF.

The CDR3: CASSFGGAPPEAFF. The CDR3 DNA reads as TGTGCCAGCAGCTTCGGAGGGGCTCCCCCAGAAGCTTTCTTT. The V gene is TRBV7-8, the J gene TRBJ1-1; D is possibly TRBD1 (5 bases). This CDR3 has 14 amino acids. V shed 3 bases and J shed 8 bases, with 16 bases lying between them. Per the germline V gene, CDR1 is SGHVS and CDR2 is FQNEAQ.

V is TRBV28 and J is TRBJ1-2, with D possibly being TRBD1 (5 bases). With 6 bases removed from V and 2 bases from J, the gap between germline ends came to 13 bases. This CDR3 has 14 amino acids. Germline CDR1 reads MDHEN; CDR2 reads SYDVKM. The DNA for the CDR3 is TGTGCCAGCAGGATGATGGCAGGGAACTATGGCTACACCTTC. This sequence encodes CASRMMAGNYGYTF.

The V and J genes are TRBV11-3 and TRBJ2-1, with 7 nucleotides matching TRBD2. V lost 2 bases to trimming and J lost 6 bases; unmatched junction nucleotides: 7. This CDR3 has 15 residues. Germline V lookup: CDR1 SGHNT, CDR2 YENEEA. The DNA of the CDR3 is TGTGCCAGCAGCTTAATCGGGGGGTCGGGCAATGAGCAGTTCTTC. Translating gives CASSLIGGSGNEQFF.

The J gene is TRBJ2-1, the V gene TRBV28; D remains ambiguous. CDR3 length: 12 residues. V lost 5 bases to trimming and J lost 12 bases, with 14 bases between them. Germline V gene lookup returns CDR1 MDHEN and CDR2 SYDVKM. DNA for the CDR3: TGTGCCAGCAGTGCCACCCGATGGGGGCAGTTCTTC. Amino acid sequence: CASSATRWGQFF.

V and J are TRBV5-4 and TRBJ1-2; weak D call: TRBD1 (5 bases). Germline CDR1 SGHNT, CDR2 YYREEE (reference sequence). V gave up 7 bases and J gave up 8 bases, with 27 bases separating them. This CDR3 comprises 16 residues. As DNA, the CDR3 is TGTGCCAGCTTACCTGGGGCTCCGGGACCCAAGGGGGGCTACACCTTC. Protein sequence: CASLPGAPGPKGGYTF.

CDR3 nucleotide sequence: TGTGCCAGTAGGGACAGCCCCTCCTACGAGCAGTACTTC. This codes for CASRDSPSYEQYF. This chain connects TRBV19 to TRBJ2-7; tentatively, D is TRBD1 (6 bases). Trimming removed 6 bases at V and 0 bases at J, with 9 bases between. Germline CDR1 is LNHDA and CDR2 is SQIVND (reference sequence). This CDR3 region has 13 residues.

The V call is TRBV21-1, the J call TRBJ2-7. TRBV21-1 is classified as a pseudogene. The CDR3 has 13 residues. DNA of the CDR3: TGTGCCAGCAGCAAAGGACCAGCCCACGAGCAGTACTTC. Protein: CASSKGPAHEQYF.

The chain recombines TRBV28 with TRBJ2-1, with 9 bases fitting TRBD2. Trimming cost V 6 bases and J 0 bases; bases outside gene matches: 3. The CDR3 totals 15 residues. CDR1 is MDHEN and CDR2 is SYDVKM in the germline V gene. The CDR3 loop reads CASRSAGGSYNEQFF. The CDR3 DNA is TGTGCCAGCAGGTCAGCGGGAGGCTCCTACAATGAGCAGTTCTTC.